Listed here are 29 T cell receptor beta chains from one sample, sequenced in a study of blood T cell repertoires in COVID-19. Assay used: immunoSEQ multiplex PCR; TCRdb lists only in-frame clones, some missing. The sample lists about 40,000 clones, about 80% occurring once. The sample consisted of peripheral blood. The receptor set was obtained from a human donor with acute or convalescent COVID-19. The donor label of this sample is uncertain.

V usage is TRBV21-1 and J usage is TRBJ2-5; TRBD1 reflects the table's D call only, with no check against the DNA. TRBV21-1 is annotated as a pseudogene. The CDR3 is 16 residues long. The CDR3 sequence: CASSRSETGAQETQYF. The CDR3 DNA is TGTGCCAGCAGCAGATCCGAGACAGGGGCGCAAGAGACCCAGTACTTC.

This sequence joins TRBV2 and TRBJ2-1; D unclear. Germline V gives CDR1 SNHLY, CDR2 FYNNEI. The ends were cut back, 4 bases at V and 5 bases at J, with 18 bases in the middle. The length of the CDR3 is 16 residues. The CDR3 DNA sequence: TGTGCCAGCAGTGTTACTCTGCTCATTAAAGACAATGAGCAGTTCTTC. Protein product: CASSVTLLIKDNEQFF. Full variable domain (missing parts from reference TRBV2 and TRBJ2-1): EPEVTQTPSHQVTQMGQEVILRCVPISNHLYFYWYRQILGQKVEFLVSFYNNEISEKSEIFDDQFSVERPDGSNFTLKIRSTKLEDSAMYFCASSVTLLIKDNEQFFGPGTRLTVL.

The rearrangement links TRBV19 to TRBJ1-1, with TRBD1 matching 8 bases. Germline lookup yields CDR1 LNHDA and CDR2 SQIVND (reference sequence). With 4 bases clipped from V and 4 bases from J, the junction kept 2 bases outside the gene matches. The CDR3 runs to 13 residues. The CDR3: CASSTDRATEAFF. The CDR3 coding sequence is TGTGCCAGTAGTACGGACAGGGCCACTGAAGCTTTCTTT.

The chain couples TRBV28 to TRBJ1-2, with 8 bases aligning to TRBD1. The CDR3 length is 15 residues. CDR1 MDHEN and CDR2 SYDVKM come from the germline V gene. After removal of 2 bases from V and 7 bases from J, the junction contained 9 bases not matched to a gene. The CDR3: CASSLESGTGGGYTF. CDR3 nucleotide sequence: TGTGCCAGCAGTTTAGAGAGCGGGACAGGCGGTGGCTACACCTTC.

V and J are TRBV7-3 and TRBJ2-7; 8 bases align to TRBD1. The CDR3 sequence is 14 residues long. Germline lookup yields CDR1 SGHTA and CDR2 FQGTGA. Trimming cost V 5 bases and J 4 bases; bases outside gene matches: 7. The CDR3 loop reads CASSPGQGWYEQYF. The CDR3 DNA reads TGTGCCAGCAGCCCTGGACAGGGTTGGTACGAGCAGTACTTC.

V usage is TRBV11-2 and J usage is TRBJ2-3; a weak D match, TRBD2 (7 bases). This CDR3 is 16 amino acids long. The V gene lost 5 bases and the J gene lost 5 bases, with 20 bases spanning the gap. Germline V gives CDR1 SGHAT, CDR2 FQNNGV. The CDR3 is CASSLRAGAPGDTQYF. The CDR3 bases are TGTGCCAGCAGCCTAAGGGCGGGGGCTCCCGGAGATACGCAGTATTTT.

The chain has TRBV19 and TRBJ2-1; TRBD2 matches 7 bases. This CDR3 is 15 amino acids long. CDR1 is LNHDA, CDR2 SQIVND, per germline (reference sequence). The ends lost 3 bases at V and 14 bases at J; junction bases unmatched: 16. CDR3 residues: CASSIALASASVKFF. In DNA form, the CDR3 reads TGTGCCAGTAGTATTGCACTAGCGAGCGCGTCGGTGAAGTTCTTC. Full variable domain (missing parts from reference TRBV19 and TRBJ2-1): DGGITQSPKYLFRKEGQNVTLSCEQNLNHDAMYWYRQDPGQGLRLIYYSQIVNDFQKGDIAEGYSVSREKKESFPLTVTSAQKNPTAFYLCASSIALASASVKFFGPGTRLTVL.

This clone was seen a single time. The chain has TRBV5-1 and TRBJ2-7, with TRBD1 matching 8 bases. Germline CDR1 is SGHRS and CDR2 is YFSETQ. Losses at the gene ends were 8 bases for V and 5 bases for J; bases not matched to a gene: 9. This CDR3 has 13 amino acids. CDR3 sequence reads: CASKRTGLDEQYF. The CDR3 DNA sequence: TGCGCCAGTAAGAGGACAGGGCTGGACGAGCAGTACTTC.

In this sample, this clone turned up once. Within the sample, other DNA sequences also encode this same CDR3. The CDR3 region is CASRDRGGSYEQYF. In DNA, the CDR3 is TGTGCCAGCCGGGATAGGGGGGGGTCCTACGAGCAGTACTTC. This chain uses TRBV2 with TRBJ2-7, with a possible D match to TRBD2 (7 bases). The germline V gene encodes CDR1 SNHLY and CDR2 FYNNEI. V gave up 8 bases and J gave up 1 base, with 15 bases separating them. CDR3 size: 14 residues.

The chain is built from TRBV27 and TRBJ2-3, with D unresolved. V was shortened by 0 bases and J by 6 bases, with 4 bases between the two germline ends. Germline CDR1 MNHEY, CDR2 SMNVEV (reference sequence). The CDR3 contains 12 residues. This chain's CDR3 is CASSLSRDTQYF. The CDR3, as DNA: TGTGCCAGCAGTTTATCGAGGGATACGCAGTATTTT.

The rearrangement joins TRBV7-2 to TRBJ1-2; possibly TRBD1 for D (5 bases). Germline CDR1 reads SGHTA; CDR2 reads FQGNSA. The CDR3 extends over 14 amino acids. V lost 1 base and J lost 6, with 12 bases in between. The CDR3 loop is CASSLDGGGNGYTF. In DNA form, the CDR3 reads TGTGCCAGCAGCTTAGACGGGGGAGGGAATGGCTACACCTTC.

The chain recombines TRBV19 with TRBJ1-1, with 7 bases fitting TRBD1. With V trimmed by 6 bases and J by 0 bases, 10 bases remained unmatched. CDR1 is LNHDA, CDR2 SQIVND, per germline (reference sequence). This CDR3 comprises 16 residues. CDR3 sequence reads: CASRRQGDTMNTEAFF. The CDR3 region has the DNA TGTGCCAGTAGAAGGCAGGGGGACACTATGAACACTGAAGCTTTCTTT.

CDR3 DNA sequence: TGTGCTAGTGGTTTTGGCAGGGAGGGGGTCACTAATGAAAAACTGTTTTTT. Amino acid sequence: CASGFGREGVTNEKLFF. This sequence joins TRBV12-5 and TRBJ1-4; tentatively, D is TRBD1 (6 bases). Trimming took 3 bases from V and 2 from J, leaving 16 bases between them. This CDR3 is built from 17 residues. Germline values: CDR1 LGHNT, CDR2 FRNRAP.

The J gene is TRBJ1-3, the V gene TRBV6-2 or TRBV6-3, with D perhaps matching TRBD1 (6 bases). Per germline, CDR1 MNHEY and CDR2 SVGEGT. This CDR3 has 18 amino acids. V was shortened by 2 bases and J by 0 bases, with 17 bases between the two germline ends. In DNA, the CDR3 is TGTGCCAGCAGTTACACCGCGCACGAACAGGGCTCTGGAAACACCATATATTTT. It is translated as CASSYTAHEQGSGNTIYF.

This rearrangement joins TRBV29-1 to TRBJ2-7, with TRBD1 identical over 7 bases. V was clipped by 6 bases and J by 0 bases; unmatched bases: 5. Germline CDR1 is SQVTM and CDR2 is ANQGSEA. The CDR3 contains 13 residues. CDR3 nucleotide sequence: TGCAGCGTCTTGGGACAGAGCTCCTACGAGCAGTACTTC. It codes for CSVLGQSSYEQYF.

The CDR3 nucleotides read TGTGCCAGTAGTATGGCTGGCAAACGCACAGATACGCAGTATTTT. Translating gives CASSMAGKRTDTQYF. The chain has TRBV19 and TRBJ2-3; D remains ambiguous. Germline V lookup: CDR1 LNHDA, CDR2 SQIVND (reference sequence). Trimming removed 3 bases at V and 1 base at J, with 11 bases between. The CDR3 spans 15 residues.

The J gene is TRBJ2-2, the V gene TRBV30; D ambiguous. The CDR3 loop spans 14 amino acids. Germline-derived CDR1 and CDR2 are GTSNPN and SVGIG (reference sequence). Trimming left V 0 bases short and J 7 bases short, with 12 bases between. The CDR3: CAWSVLEVLGELFF. Here the CDR3 DNA reads TGTGCCTGGAGTGTACTTGAGGTCCTCGGGGAGCTGTTTTTT.

This clone was seen only once. J is TRBJ2-1 and V is TRBV9; TRBD2 matches 12 bases. The CDR3 sequence is 16 residues long. The V and J ends lost 4 bases and 4 bases, in that order; junction bases with no gene match: 6. CDR1 SGDLS and CDR2 YYNGEE come from the germline V gene. CDR3 sequence (DNA): TGTGCCAGCAGCACAAGACTAGCGGGGGAATACAATGAGCAGTTCTTC. Protein product: CASSTRLAGEYNEQFF.

V and J are TRBV9 and TRBJ2-1; D unclear. The germline gives CDR1 SGDLS, CDR2 YYNGEE. This CDR3 region has 15 residues. V lost 4 bases, J lost 5 bases, and 16 bases lay in between. The CDR3 nucleotides read TGTGCCAGCAGCTCCAATTTCGACTTTGACAATGAGCAGTTCTTC. This gives the protein CASSSNFDFDNEQFF.

V and J are TRBV16 and TRBJ1-1, with TRBD1 matching over 9 bases. CDR3 length: 17 residues. Germline CDR1 and CDR2: KGHSY and FQNENV. V gave up 7 bases and J gave up 1 base; unmatched junction bases: 13. CDR3 sequence (DNA): TGTGCCAGCACCGACCCCGGGACAGGGTTCAGGAACACTGAAGCTTTCTTT. Its translation is CASTDPGTGFRNTEAFF.

As concerns this clone: Other DNA sequences of this sample code for an identical CDR3. The V call is TRBV19, the J call TRBJ1-2; tentative D call: TRBD1 (5 bases). Germline loops: CDR1 LNHDA, CDR2 SQIVND (reference sequence). V was shortened by 3 bases and J by 6 bases, with 11 bases between the two germline ends. This CDR3 region has 13 residues. CDR3 amino acids: CASSIGRGDGYTF. The CDR3 DNA sequence: TGTGCCAGTAGTATTGGGCGGGGCGATGGCTACACCTTC.

This clone has only a few counts. V gene TRBV11-1 combines with J gene TRBJ2-7; tentatively, D is TRBD1 (6 bases). Germline lookup yields CDR1 SGHAT and CDR2 FQDESV (reference sequence). Trimming removed 6 bases at V and 4 bases at J, with 13 bases between. The CDR3 loop spans 13 amino acids. The CDR3 loop is CASSAPGQYEQYF. In DNA, the CDR3 is TGTGCCAGCAGTGCCCCCGGACAGTACGAGCAGTACTTC.

The rearrangement links TRBV4-1 to TRBJ1-1; TRBD1 matches at 7 bases. The CDR3 is made up of 14 amino acids. Looked up from germline, CDR1 is MGHRA and CDR2 is YSYEKL. V lost 2 bases, J lost 4 bases, and 4 bases stayed unmatched. CDR3 nucleotides: TGCGCCAGCAGCCAAAGACAGGGTCCCACTGAAGCTTTCTTT. It translates to CASSQRQGPTEAFF.

The chain joins TRBV19 to TRBJ1-1, with D tentatively TRBD1 (6 bases). CDR1 and CDR2 (germline): LNHDA, SQIVND (reference sequence). V was clipped by 3 bases and J by 8 bases, with 16 bases between them. The CDR3 length is 14 residues. CDR3 in amino acids: CASSIMGASAEAFF. In DNA, the CDR3 is TGTGCCAGTAGTATTATGGGGGCCAGCGCGGAAGCTTTCTTT.

This sequence joins TRBV5-8 and TRBJ1-1; 8 bases agree with TRBD1. After removal of 4 bases from V and 6 bases from J, the junction contained 5 bases not matched to a gene. The germline V gene has CDR1 SGHTS and CDR2 YDEGEE. The CDR3 extends over 13 amino acids. This CDR3 reads CASSPTQGAEAFF. In DNA, the CDR3 is TGTGCCAGCAGCCCGACACAGGGGGCTGAAGCTTTCTTT.

J is TRBJ2-5 and V is TRBV25-1; D might be TRBD2 (6 bases). CDR1 MGHDK and CDR2 SYGVNS come from the germline V gene. This CDR3 spans 14 amino acids. Trimming pared 4 bases from V and 1 base from J, leaving 10 bases between. The CDR3 reads CASSVGGSQETQYF. In DNA form, the CDR3 reads TGTGCCAGCAGTGTCGGGGGTTCCCAAGAGACCCAGTACTTC.

The rearrangement joins TRBV28 to TRBJ2-7; no clear D. The CDR3 sequence is 13 residues long. CDR1 is MDHEN and CDR2 is SYDVKM in the germline V gene. Trimming left V 1 base short and J 2 bases short, with 6 bases between. The CDR3: CASSLLLAYEQYF. CDR3 DNA sequence: TGTGCCAGCAGTTTATTATTAGCCTACGAGCAGTACTTC.

This chain joins TRBV7-7 and TRBJ2-7; 8 bases align to TRBD2. Germline loops: CDR1 SSHAT, CDR2 FNYEAQ (reference sequence). The J segment lost 6 bases and the V segment lost 3 bases, leaving 4 bases of the junction unmatched. The CDR3 contains 13 residues. As DNA, the CDR3 is TGTGCCAGCAGCTTTTCGAGCGGGAGCGAGCAGTACTTC. This translates into CASSFSSGSEQYF.

V is TRBV10-1 and J is TRBJ1-2; 8 positions agree with TRBD1. Germline-derived CDR1 and CDR2 are WNHNN and SYGVQD (reference sequence). The J segment lost 8 bases and the V segment lost 4 bases, leaving 6 bases of the junction unmatched. The length of the CDR3 is 13 residues. The chain's CDR3 is CASSAGQGRGYTF. The DNA for the CDR3 is TGCGCCAGCAGTGCCGGACAGGGAAGGGGCTACACCTTC.